This T cell receptor (beta chain) is drawn from a study of CD8+CD57+ T cells in acquired aplastic anemia. Study-level findings and limits: About 27 CD8+ CDR3 sequences were shared between patients and controls.

As concerns this clonotype: The antigen remains unidentified.

Between the trimmed V and J ends, which lost 8 bases and 7 bases, there was a span of 24 bases. Looked up from germline, CDR1 is ENHRY and CDR2 is SYGVKD. This CDR3 region has 15 residues. Using genomic DNA as the template, TCR beta VDJ and CDR3 profiling was carried out. TCRdb re-called the reads with MiXCR, one entry per CDR3 protein. Here the sample spans 110,000 or so distinct CDR3 sequences, around 50% being singletons. The sample consisted of sorted CD4+, CD8+, or CD8+CD57+ T cells (not recorded which) from PBMCs. The chain couples TRBV10-3 to TRBJ2-7, with a tentative D call TRBD1 (6 bases). The TCR sequence derives from a human donor in good health, serving as a control. The CDR3 DNA reads TGTGCCATCGGAGATCCAGGGGTAGGGGCGGGTGAGCAGTACTTC. Its translation: CAIGDPGVGAGEQYF.